The source of this TCR beta chain is a study of CD8+CD57+ T cells in acquired aplastic anemia. Overall study context: The sorted CD4+ and CD8+ cells yielded an average around 3 ug of DNA. CD4+ reads averaged approximately 9.9 million in healthy donors.

This clonotype was seen more than once but under ten times. Its antigen remains unknown. Germline values: CDR1 SGDLS, CDR2 YYNGEE. J was trimmed by 4 bases and V by 0 bases; bases with no gene match: 4. This CDR3 contains 14 residues. The use of genomic DNA as template underpinned the TCR beta VDJ and CDR3 profiling. TCRdb re-called the reads through MiXCR, storing one row per CDR3 protein. The sample comprises around 200,000 distinct CDR3 sequences, roughly half of which are singletons, and approximately 16% rests with the top ten. Broader study findings: Patients and controls turned out to have roughly 30 CD8+ CDR3 sequences in common.

Material for sequencing was sorted CD4+, CD8+, or CD8+CD57+ T cells (not recorded which) from PBMCs. The sequence derives from a human donor in good health, serving as a control. This rearrangement joins TRBV9 to TRBJ2-7; 7 bases line up with TRBD2. DNA of the CDR3: TGTGCCAGCAGCGTAGCGGGGGGAACTTACGAGCAGTACTTC. Translating it yields CASSVAGGTYEQYF. Filled out from reference TRBV9 and TRBJ2-7, the complete variable domain reads DSGVTQTPKHLITATGQRVTLRCSPRSGDLSVYWYQQSLDQGLQFLIQYYNGEERAKGNILERFSAQQFPDLHSELNLSSLELGDSALYFCASSVAGGTYEQYFGPGTRLTVT.